Shown below are 29 T cell receptor beta chains from a single sample sequenced in a study of spatial heterogeneity in lung cancer. Stated time point: sample taken at primary tumor resection. Sequencing covered unsorted whole RNA taken from tumor, nontumor lung or frozen PBMC. Each CDR3 protein is one row after TCRdb ran MiXCR on the 5' RACE reads. The sample includes 75,000 to 85,000 distinct CDR3 sequences, approximately 18% of them seen just once. Sequenced here: PBMCs, sampled at surgery. These receptors were taken from a male donor with early-stage non-small cell lung cancer.

CDR3 DNA sequence: TGTGCCAGCAGTTTAATCCAGGGGGACGAGCAGTACTTC. This translates into CASSLIQGDEQYF. The chain employs TRBV28 and TRBJ2-7, with 7 nucleotides matching TRBD1. After removal of 2 bases from V and 5 bases from J, the junction contained 3 bases not matched to a gene. CDR1 is MDHEN, CDR2 SYDVKM, per germline. The length of the CDR3 is 13 residues.

The gene calls are TRBV10-3 and TRBJ2-5; 11 bases match TRBD2. Germline V CDR1 and CDR2: ENHRY, SYGVKD. Unmatched junction bases numbered 5, after V lost 0 bases and J lost 5 bases. This CDR3 has 16 residues. CDR3 residues: CAISESSGGADETQYF. The DNA of the CDR3 is TGTGCCATCAGTGAGTCTAGCGGGGGGGCCGATGAGACCCAGTACTTC.

This clonotype was seen only a few times. This sequence joins TRBV30 and TRBJ2-7, with 9 bases lining up with TRBD1. The junction had 5 bases not matched to a gene; V was cut back by 0 bases and J by 5 bases. CDR1 GTSNPN and CDR2 SVGIG come from the germline V gene (reference sequence). This CDR3 has 14 amino acids. DNA for the CDR3: TGTGCCTGGAGTGTAAAACAGGGGGCCCACGAGCAGTACTTC. The encoded protein is CAWSVKQGAHEQYF. The full variable domain, rest sourced from reference TRBV30 and TRBJ2-7, is SQTIHQWPATLVQPVGSPLSLECTVEGTSNPNLYWYRQAAGRGLQLLFYSVGIGQISSEVPQNLSASRPQDRQFILSSKKLLLSDSGFYLCAWSVKQGAHEQYFGPGTRLTVT.

This clonotype was observed a few times. This chain uses TRBV5-5 with TRBJ1-5; 8 nucleotides line up with TRBD1. From germline, CDR1 is SGHKS and CDR2 YYEKEE (reference sequence). CDR3 size: 15 residues. The V segment lost 2 bases and the J segment 2 bases; nucleotides outside the gene matches: 3. In DNA form, the CDR3 reads TGTGCCAGCAGCTTTGCGACAGGGGGCAATCAGCCCCAGCATTTT. Encoded protein: CASSFATGGNQPQHF.

J is TRBJ2-5 and V is TRBV5-5, with D possibly matching TRBD1 (6 bases). The CDR3 has 15 amino acids. The V end was cut by 4 bases, the J end by 4 bases, with 17 bases between. Looked up from germline, CDR1 is SGHKS and CDR2 is YYEKEE (reference sequence). CDR3 coding DNA: TGTGCCAGCAGCACCACCACAGGGTCGGGAGAGACCCAGTACTTC. It is translated as CASSTTTGSGETQYF.

V gene TRBV5-6 combines with J gene TRBJ1-2; a weak D match, TRBD1 (6 bases). The germline gives CDR1 SGHDT, CDR2 YYEEEE. The V gene lost 0 bases and the J gene lost 3 bases, with 12 bases spanning the gap. The CDR3 length is 15 residues. The CDR3 sequence: CASSLAGGGHYGYTF. In nucleotides, the CDR3 is TGTGCCAGCAGCTTGGCCGGCGGGGGCCACTATGGCTACACCTTC.

As for this clonotype: A read error may explain this, as a much larger clone is one base away. The CDR3 loop is CAGNHQSGGQETQYF. CDR3 nucleotides: TGTGCCGGTAACCACCAGAGCGGGGGGCAAGAGACCCAGTACTTC. V gene TRBV12-3 or TRBV12-4 combines with J gene TRBJ2-5, with TRBD2 identical over 9 bases. The CDR3 contains 15 residues. The junction had 12 bases not matched to a gene; V was cut back by 11 bases and J by 2 bases.

This clonotype was seen a few times. V and J are TRBV28 and TRBJ2-6; D ambiguous. The germline V and J ends were trimmed by 1 base and 0 bases, with 10 bases remaining between them. The CDR3 extends over 17 amino acids. Germline assignment: CDR1 MDHEN and CDR2 SYDVKM. The CDR3 region is CASSLLQLRSGANVLTF. The CDR3 coding sequence is TGTGCCAGCAGTTTATTACAGCTCCGCTCTGGGGCCAACGTCCTGACTTTC.

This clonotype was seen many times. The chain is built from TRBV24-1 and TRBJ1-4; perhaps TRBD1 as D (6 bases). Deletions cut 9 bases from V and 2 bases from J, with 24 bases between. The CDR3 extends over 18 amino acids. Germline V gene data show CDR1 as KGHDR and CDR2 as SFDVKD. CDR3 protein: CATGRGPATKLTNEKLFF. The CDR3 bases are TGTGCCACCGGGCGGGGGCCCGCCACCAAATTGACTAATGAAAAACTGTTTTTT.

This clonotype was observed many times. The chain joins TRBV20-1 to TRBJ1-1, with D maybe TRBD1 (6 bases). V lost 1 base and J lost 13, with 19 bases in between. The CDR3 runs to 13 residues. Germline-derived CDR1 and CDR2 are DFQATT and SNEGSKA (reference sequence). The CDR3 reads CSARGPLTGNLFF. CDR3 nucleotides: TGCAGTGCTAGAGGACCGTTGACAGGCAACCTTTTCTTT.

The CDR3 nucleotides are TGTGCCAGCAGACGGGACAGGGGGCGCCGGTACACTGAAGCTTTCTTT. It translates to CASRRDRGRRYTEAFF. The chain combines TRBV28 with TRBJ1-1; TRBD1 matches 12 bases. V lost 6 bases, J lost 3 bases, and 8 bases stayed unmatched. The CDR3 has 16 residues. From germline, CDR1 is MDHEN and CDR2 SYDVKM.

This clonotype was observed a handful of times. The rearrangement uses TRBV5-1 and TRBJ1-4; TRBD1 matches at 7 bases. This CDR3 is 15 amino acids long. J lost 8 bases, V lost 4 bases, and 11 bases had no gene match. The germline gives CDR1 SGHRS, CDR2 YFSETQ. The CDR3, as DNA: TGCGCCAGCAGCCCGACAGGGTCGGTAGAGGAAAAACTGTTTTTT. Protein: CASSPTGSVEEKLFF.

The V call is TRBV6-5, the J call TRBJ1-4; D unresolved. Trimming removed 2 bases from V and 8 bases from J, with 9 bases in between. The V gene's germline CDR1 is MNHEY and CDR2 SVGAGI. This CDR3 has 13 amino acids. CDR3 amino acids: CASSYVREEKLFF. In DNA, the CDR3 is TGTGCCAGCAGTTACGTCCGGGAGGAAAAACTGTTTTTT.

In this sample, this clonotype turned up a few times. The rearrangement uses TRBV7-2 and TRBJ2-7, with 8 bases aligning to TRBD2. Trimming removed 5 bases from V and 2 bases from J; junction bases left unmatched: 11. The CDR3 spans 16 residues. Per germline, CDR1 SGHTA and CDR2 FQGNSA. The CDR3 spells CASSHPRGGWTYEQYF. The CDR3 coding sequence is TGTGCCAGCAGCCATCCCCGGGGGGGGTGGACCTACGAGCAGTACTTC.

The genes are TRBV12-3 or TRBV12-4 and TRBJ2-7; D remains unclear. This CDR3 has 11 amino acids. Trimming removed 5 bases from V and 2 bases from J, with 4 bases in between. CDR3 DNA: TGTGCCAGCAGTACGACCTACGAGCAGTACTTC. Protein sequence: CASSTTYEQYF.

This clonotype was picked up many times. The rearrangement uses TRBV18 and TRBJ2-5; unclear D gene. The ends were cut back, 3 bases at V and 1 base at J, with 9 bases in the middle. Germline CDR1 reads KGHSH; CDR2 reads LQKENI. The CDR3 contains 14 residues. The CDR3, as DNA: TGTGCCAGCTCACCGCCGGATGGCCAAGAGACCCAGTACTTC. Protein sequence: CASSPPDGQETQYF.

This chain joins TRBV7-3 and TRBJ2-3; D not resolved. Trimming shortened V by 0 bases and J by 6 bases, and 10 bases separated the two germline ends. CDR3 length: 14 residues. Per the germline V gene, CDR1 is SGHTA and CDR2 is FQGTGA. The CDR3 DNA reads TGTGCCAGCAGCTTAACGGTACCCCCCGATACGCAGTATTTT. Its translation: CASSLTVPPDTQYF.

The CDR3 is CSVSAASGSSTDTQYF. CDR3 DNA: TGCAGCGTATCGGCGGCTAGCGGGTCTAGCACAGATACGCAGTATTTT. This chain links TRBV29-1 with TRBJ2-3; TRBD2 agrees at 8 bases. The germline V gene has CDR1 SQVTM and CDR2 ANQGSEA. Trimming removed 6 bases from V and 0 bases from J; junction bases left unmatched: 11. The length of the CDR3 is 16 residues.

This clonotype was seen many times. V gene TRBV30 combines with J gene TRBJ2-1; 9 positions agree with TRBD2. V was clipped by 5 bases and J by 11 bases; unmatched bases: 1. Per germline, CDR1 GTSNPN and CDR2 SVGIG (reference sequence). The CDR3 extends over 10 amino acids. The DNA for the CDR3 is TGTGCCTGGGGGACTAGCAAGCAGTTCTTC. Translating it yields CAWGTSKQFF.

The chain joins TRBV6-2 or TRBV6-3 to TRBJ1-2, with D possibly matching TRBD1 (5 bases). Germline V gene lookup returns CDR1 MNHEY and CDR2 SVGEGT. V lost 0 bases, J lost 5 bases, and 19 bases lay in between. CDR3 size: 17 residues. CDR3 sequence: CASSYSSPGTENYGYTF. CDR3 DNA: TGTGCCAGCAGTTACTCGAGTCCCGGGACTGAGAATTATGGCTACACCTTC.

This chain connects TRBV5-1 to TRBJ2-7; a possible D gene is TRBD2 (6 bases). The CDR3 totals 14 residues. Germline V gene sequence: CDR1 SGHRS, CDR2 YFSETQ. V lost 4 bases, J lost 2 bases, and 13 bases lay in between. The CDR3 DNA follows: TGCGCCAGCAGCAAAGGGACTGTTACCTACGAGCAGTACTTC. This codes for CASSKGTVTYEQYF.

The genes are TRBV30 and TRBJ1-4; 8 bases map to TRBD1. V gave up 3 bases and J gave up 8 bases; unmatched junction bases: 11. Germline-derived CDR1 and CDR2 are GTSNPN and SVGIG (reference sequence). This CDR3 has 15 amino acids. The chain's CDR3 is CAWSEGQGSGEKLFF. The CDR3 DNA reads as TGTGCCTGGAGCGAAGGACAGGGCAGCGGGGAAAAACTGTTTTTT.

The chain employs TRBV5-6 and TRBJ1-2; 7 positions match TRBD1. CDR1 is SGHDT, CDR2 YYEEEE, per germline. This CDR3 has 16 amino acids. V trimming: 3 bases; J trimming: 6 bases; junction bases outside the gene matches: 14. This chain's CDR3 is CASSSDRINSRDGYTF. The CDR3 nucleotides read TGTGCCAGCAGCTCGGACAGGATAAACTCCAGGGATGGCTACACCTTC.

This clonotype has only a few counts. V gene TRBV11-3 combines with J gene TRBJ2-5, with 10 bases matching TRBD1. The germline CDR1 and CDR2 sequences are SGHNT and YENEEA. V lost 2 bases and J lost 7; bases outside the gene matches: 10. The CDR3 has 16 amino acids. CDR3 sequence reads: CASSLRDRGNPGTQYF. In nucleotides, the CDR3 is TGTGCCAGCAGCTTACGGGACAGGGGAAACCCCGGGACCCAGTACTTC.

The chain has TRBV7-2 and TRBJ1-3; perhaps TRBD1 as D (5 bases). V lost 1 base and J 0 bases, leaving 10 bases between the germline ends. CDR3 size: 16 residues. In germline, CDR1 is SGHTA, CDR2 FQGNSA. The CDR3, as DNA: TGTGCCAGCAGCTTAGTAGACAGACCCTCTGGAAACACCATATATTTT. This encodes CASSLVDRPSGNTIYF. The variable domain in full, with the rest retrieved from reference TRBV7-2 and TRBJ1-3, is GAGVSQSPSNKVTEKGKDVELRCDPISGHTALYWYRQSLGQGLEFLIYFQGNSAPDKSGLPSDRFSAERTGGSVSTLTIQRTQQEDSAVYLCASSLVDRPSGNTIYFGEGSWLTVV.

The V and J genes are TRBV7-3 and TRBJ1-6; TRBD1 might be the D (6 bases). This CDR3 region has 14 residues. Germline values: CDR1 SGHTA, CDR2 FQGTGA. Deletions cut 3 bases from V and 8 bases from J, with 11 bases between. As DNA, the CDR3 is TGTGCCAGCAGCTTTGGGGGGGCGCATTCACCCCTCCACTTT. This sequence encodes CASSFGGAHSPLHF.

This clonotype was counted a few times. This sequence joins TRBV7-8 and TRBJ2-1, with D possibly being TRBD1 (6 bases). The length of the CDR3 is 14 residues. Trimming removed 5 bases from V and 6 bases from J, with 14 bases in between. Germline V gene lookup returns CDR1 SGHVS and CDR2 FQNEAQ. CDR3 amino acids: CASSLNRVGNEQFF. DNA for the CDR3: TGTGCCAGCAGCCTTAACAGGGTAGGCAATGAGCAGTTCTTC.

The chain is built from TRBV20-1 and TRBJ2-3; TRBD2 matches 12 bases. V lost 3 bases, J lost 0 bases, and 7 bases stayed unmatched. This CDR3 has 17 residues. Germline CDR1 DFQATT, CDR2 SNEGSKA (reference sequence). The CDR3 spells CSASGLLAGGSTDTQYF. The CDR3 bases are TGCAGTGCTAGTGGTCTCCTAGCGGGAGGGAGCACAGATACGCAGTATTTT.

In its sample, this clonotype was seen a few times. The rearrangement joins TRBV7-9 to TRBJ2-1, with 13 nucleotides matching TRBD2. With V trimmed by 5 bases and J by 9 bases, 7 bases remained unmatched. CDR3 length: 15 amino acids. Germline CDR1 reads SEHNR; CDR2 reads FQNEAQ (reference sequence). In nucleotides, the CDR3 is TGTGCCAGCAGCCAGACTAGCGGGAGGCCGAGTGAGCAGTTCTTC. It specifies CASSQTSGRPSEQFF.